Here is one TCR beta chain with its context. The data were taken from a study of resident and recirculating memory T cells in vitiligo. Study-level information: Each patient gave two lesional and two nonlesional epidermal shave biopsies, plus PBMCs. No cells were sorted; samples were homogenized just before genomic DNA extraction.

The CDR3 totals 15 residues. V was shortened by 1 base and J by 2 bases, with 10 bases between the two germline ends. The germline gives CDR1 SGHAT, CDR2 FQNNGV. Data came from immunoSEQ multiplex PCR; TCRdb stores just in-frame clones and leaves some out. The data hold some 70,000 clones, with roughly 92% observed a single time. The sample comprised blood. The sequence was obtained from a male donor with vitiligo. The chain combines TRBV11-2 with TRBJ2-3, with D possibly being TRBD1 (6 bases). The CDR3: CASSLVGGSTDTQYF. The CDR3, as DNA: TGTGCCAGCAGCTTAGTTGGGGGCTCCACAGATACGCAGTATTTT.